This T cell receptor beta chain derives from a study of blood T cells in healthy people across ages. PBMCs, at least 7 million per sample, were isolated. Germline CDR1 and CDR2: SGDLS and YYNGEE. V dropped 4 bases and J dropped 6; count of bases not matched to a gene: 13. The CDR3 runs to 16 residues. A second PCR, run for about 7 to 11 cycles, used a sample-barcoded 5' primer plus a J-beta primer mix. TCRdb fed the 5' RACE reads into MiXCR, producing one record per CDR3 protein. The sample shows 380,000 or so distinct CDR3 sequences, about 55% of them seen only once. The sample consisted of blood. The TCR comes from a man aged 55 to 70 in good health. The chain couples TRBV9 to TRBJ2-1; 7 positions match TRBD2. CDR3 protein: CASSPPGGENFNEQFF. The CDR3 nucleotides are TGTGCCAGCAGCCCCCCGGGGGGAGAGAACTTCAATGAGCAGTTCTTC. Looking up the rest from reference TRBV9 and TRBJ2-1 gives the full variable domain: DSGVTQTPKHLITATGQRVTLRCSPRSGDLSVYWYQQSLDQGLQFLIQYYNGEERAKGNILERFSAQQFPDLHSELNLSSLELGDSALYFCASSPPGGENFNEQFFGPGTRLTVL.